Shown below are 16 T cell receptor beta chains from a single sample sequenced in a study of sequential checkpoint blockade in melanoma. The repertoire was sequenced with immunoSEQ multiplex PCR; TCRdb's copy has only in-frame clones and lacks some. The sample gives about 3,500 clones, 20% to 25% of which show up once; 9.1% is in the top ten. Sample treatment: randomized to nivolumab then ipilimumab (arm A) or the reverse (arm B). Sample: tumor tissue (inferred from file names), taken from a patient given nivolumab and ipilimumab in sequence. Every receptor here comes from a human donor with melanoma.

The chain links TRBV18 to TRBJ2-3; D uncertain. CDR1 is KGHSH and CDR2 is LQKENI in the germline V gene. V dropped 6 bases and J dropped 4 bases, with 11 bases sitting between them. CDR3 size: 13 residues. Written as DNA, the CDR3 is TGTGCCAGCTCCCGGGTTGGTCCAGATACGCAGTATTTT. Amino acid sequence: CASSRVGPDTQYF.

The rearrangement links TRBV19 to TRBJ1-4, with 9 bases aligning to TRBD1. CDR1 LNHDA and CDR2 SQIVND come from the germline V gene (reference sequence). Germline trimming cut 7 bases from V and 8 bases from J; bases unmatched to any gene: 11. This CDR3 has 15 amino acids. The CDR3 protein is CASNELGQGIEKLFF. CDR3 coding DNA: TGTGCCAGTAATGAGTTGGGACAGGGCATAGAAAAACTGTTTTTT.

The table lists this clone with a few counts. This chain connects TRBV25-1 to TRBJ1-4; D not resolved. The CDR3 has 15 amino acids. From germline, CDR1 is MGHDK and CDR2 SYGVNS. V lost 3 bases to trimming and J lost 3 bases, with 11 bases between them. Here the CDR3 DNA reads TGTGCCAGCAGTGACCTCACTGGGCCTAATGAAAAACTGTTTTTT. Encoded protein: CASSDLTGPNEKLFF.

V usage is TRBV19 and J usage is TRBJ2-2, with a weak D call TRBD1 (5 bases). This CDR3 contains 12 residues. V lost 8 bases and J lost 7, with 11 bases in between. Looked up from germline, CDR1 is LNHDA and CDR2 is SQIVND (reference sequence). The CDR3 sequence is CASAGAVGELFF. The CDR3 nucleotides are TGTGCCAGTGCTGGGGCCGTCGGGGAGCTGTTTTTT.

This clone qualifies as medium-sized. This chain uses TRBV11-3 with TRBJ1-1; D is uncertain. V shed 1 base and J shed 1 base, with 7 bases lying between them. Germline V CDR1 and CDR2: SGHNT, YENEEA. This CDR3 spans 14 amino acids. CDR3 region: CASSLGAANTEAFF. The DNA for the CDR3 is TGTGCCAGCAGCTTAGGAGCAGCGAACACTGAAGCTTTCTTT. Full variable domain (remainder filled in from reference TRBV11-3 and TRBJ1-1): EAGVVQSPRYKIIEKKQPVAFWCNPISGHNTLYWYLQNLGQGPELLIRYENEEAVDDSQLPKDRFSAERLKGVDSTLKIQPAELGDSAVYLCASSLGAANTEAFFGQGTRLTVV.

The rearrangement links TRBV29-1 to TRBJ1-2; D gene uncertain. The germline V and J ends were trimmed by 7 bases and 4 bases, with 16 bases remaining between them. Germline CDR1 is SQVTM and CDR2 is ANQGSEA. This CDR3 comprises 13 residues. CDR3 loop: CSAAPSGAYGYTF. CDR3 nucleotide sequence: TGCAGCGCGGCCCCCTCCGGCGCCTATGGCTACACCTTC.

A few counts support this clone. This chain connects TRBV28 to TRBJ2-7, with 9 bases lining up with TRBD2. V lost 5 bases and J lost 2; bases outside the gene matches: 13. This CDR3 region has 17 residues. In germline, CDR1 is MDHEN, CDR2 SYDVKM. The CDR3: CASSPWTGTSFTYEQYF. The CDR3 DNA sequence: TGTGCCAGCAGTCCATGGACCGGGACTAGCTTTACCTACGAGCAGTACTTC.

This chain links TRBV11-3 with TRBJ2-3, with D tentatively TRBD1 (6 bases). Germline CDR1 reads SGHNT; CDR2 reads YENEEA. This CDR3 has 18 amino acids. Trimming took 3 bases from V and 1 from J, leaving 20 bases between them. The CDR3: CASSLSLSGQPRTDTQYF. The CDR3 nucleotides are TGTGCCAGCAGCTTGAGTCTGAGTGGACAGCCTCGCACAGATACGCAGTATTTT.

The chain uses TRBV25-1 and TRBJ1-1, with D unclear. Trimming took 8 bases from V and 0 from J, leaving 19 bases between them. Germline CDR1 MGHDK, CDR2 SYGVNS. The CDR3 is 16 amino acids. The CDR3 reads CASLPRTVGMNTEAFF. In nucleotides, the CDR3 is TGTGCCAGCCTCCCGAGGACCGTAGGCATGAACACTGAAGCTTTCTTT.

Only a few counts were recorded for this clone. The rearrangement links TRBV30 to TRBJ2-7; 9 nucleotides agree with TRBD1. From germline, CDR1 is GTSNPN and CDR2 SVGIG (reference sequence). The J segment lost 3 bases and the V segment lost 5 bases, leaving 2 bases of the junction unmatched. The CDR3 is made up of 12 amino acids. The CDR3 is CAWDRGNYEQYF. The CDR3 DNA follows: TGTGCCTGGGACAGGGGGAACTACGAGCAGTACTTC.

The genes are TRBV12-5 and TRBJ1-1, with D uncertain. CDR3 length: 15 residues. Germline CDR1 and CDR2: LGHNT and FRNRAP. CDR3 residues: CASTPREGKFTEAFF. CDR3 sequence (DNA): TGTGCCAGCACTCCCCGGGAGGGAAAGTTTACTGAAGCTTTCTTT.

Here the CDR3 DNA reads TGTGCCAGCAGGGTGGTAGTCTCGGGGGAGACCCAGTACTTC. Its translation: CASRVVVSGETQYF. This chain connects TRBV6-8 to TRBJ2-5; a possible D gene is TRBD2 (5 bases). This CDR3 spans 14 amino acids. V was pared by 6 bases and J by 5 bases, with 16 bases between. Germline loops: CDR1 MNHGY, CDR2 SAAAGT.

The CDR3, as DNA: TGTGCCAGCAGTGAAACAGGGGACCCCTACAATGAGCAGTTCTTC. This codes for CASSETGDPYNEQFF. The chain couples TRBV9 to TRBJ2-1; 7 positions agree with TRBD1. The CDR3 sequence is 15 residues long. Per the germline V gene, CDR1 is SGDLS and CDR2 is YYNGEE. V was clipped by 5 bases and J by 2 bases; unmatched bases: 7.

This clone was seen many times. The CDR3 region is CASSLVVGSGEQYF. As DNA, the CDR3 is TGTGCCAGCAGCTTAGTGGTAGGCTCGGGGGAGCAGTACTTC. V is TRBV11-3 and J is TRBJ2-4; D possibly corresponds to TRBD2 (6 bases). The V gene's germline CDR1 is SGHNT and CDR2 YENEEA. The CDR3 has 14 amino acids. The V and J ends lost 1 base and 13 bases respectively, with 17 bases between them.

The chain is built from TRBV19 and TRBJ2-3; D remains ambiguous. The germline V and J ends were trimmed by 3 bases and 3 bases, with 7 bases remaining between them. The V gene's germline CDR1 is LNHDA and CDR2 SQIVND (reference sequence). The CDR3 is 13 amino acids. CDR3 loop: CASSIPHTDTQYF. The CDR3 DNA reads TGTGCCAGTAGTATCCCTCATACAGATACGCAGTATTTT.

The V gene is TRBV6-8, the J gene TRBJ2-7; TRBD1 agrees at 9 bases. The CDR3 totals 15 residues. The V gene's germline CDR1 is MNHGY and CDR2 SAAAGT. J gave up 4 bases and V 6 bases, and 10 bases lay outside the gene matches. CDR3 sequence (DNA): TGTGCCAGCAGCTTACAGGGGGCAGCGAATTACGAGCAGTACTTC. The encoded protein is CASSLQGAANYEQYF.